These 16 T cell receptor beta chains originate from one sample sequenced in a study of T cells after yellow fever vaccination (dated by TCRdb to 2018 to 2020). The treatment or condition tag for this specimen amounts to: live attenuated yellow fever vaccine strain. Receptor libraries were prepared by 5' RACE. This sample was sequenced with an Illumina NovaSeq 6000. TCRdb reprocessed the public reads (quality trimming at Q25 with fastp, clone calling with MiXCR) and kept in-frame beta chains. CDR3 protein sequences are deduplicated, and each keeps its most common genes and DNA. In this sample the table shows about 220,000 distinct CDR3 sequences, roughly 3% of which occur a single time. The biggest ten clones account for roughly 3% of the sample. The material sequenced was CD4+ T cells sorted from PBMCs, taken 10 days after the yellow fever booster vaccination. These receptors were taken from a man younger than 35 who received the YFV17D yellow fever vaccine.

The sample holds a few counts of this clonotype. This chain joins TRBV6-1 and TRBJ2-2, with a possible D match to TRBD2 (6 bases). Germline CDR1 is MNHNS and CDR2 is SASEGT. The germline V and J ends were trimmed by 6 bases and 7 bases, with 12 bases remaining between them. The CDR3 has 13 residues. CDR3 in amino acids: CASSRDSGGELFF. The CDR3 DNA is TGTGCCAGCAGCCGGGACTCGGGCGGGGAGCTGTTTTTT.

V usage is TRBV21-1 and J usage is TRBJ1-4; the table's D gene call, TRBD1, was not cross checked with the DNA. TRBV21-1 is designated a pseudogene. This CDR3 spans 20 amino acids. In nucleotides, the CDR3 is TGTGCCAGCAGCCAACAGGGGGCCCTTCAGTCGCTTGCAACTAATGAAAAACTGTTTTTT. Translated, it gives CASSQQGALQSLATNEKLFF.

This clonotype showed up many times. This chain uses TRBV12-3 or TRBV12-4 with TRBJ1-1; D not certain. V lost 7 bases to trimming and J lost 0 bases, with 12 bases between them. The CDR3 runs to 14 residues. Written as DNA, the CDR3 is TGTGCCAGCACCGAGGTGCGGTTGAACACTGAAGCTTTCTTT. Its protein is CASTEVRLNTEAFF.

This clonotype was found many times. The chain has TRBV5-1 and TRBJ1-3; possible D gene TRBD1, 5 bases. CDR1 SGHRS and CDR2 YFSETQ come from the germline V gene. V was clipped by 4 bases and J by 0 bases, with 11 bases between them. CDR3 size: 15 residues. The CDR3 nucleotides are TGCGCCAGCAGCCTTTGGGGGGACTCTGGAAACACCATATATTTT. Its protein is CASSLWGDSGNTIYF.

This clonotype was seen many times. V usage is TRBV6-5 and J usage is TRBJ1-2; 9 nucleotides line up with TRBD1. With 0 bases clipped from V and 6 bases from J, the junction kept 8 bases outside the gene matches. Germline V CDR1 and CDR2: MNHEY, SVGAGI. The CDR3 covers 16 residues. CDR3 amino acids: CASSYSYQTGGHGYTF. The CDR3 DNA reads as TGTGCCAGCAGTTACTCGTATCAGACAGGGGGGCATGGCTACACCTTC.

This clonotype was seen many times. V usage is TRBV19 and J usage is TRBJ2-3; D tentatively fits TRBD1 or TRBD2 (5 bases each). Germline lookup yields CDR1 LNHDA and CDR2 SQIVND (reference sequence). Trimming left V 3 bases short and J 5 bases short, with 9 bases between. This CDR3 has 13 amino acids. The CDR3 bases are TGTGCCAGTAGTATTCCAGGGAGAGATACGCAGTATTTT. It translates to CASSIPGRDTQYF.

This clonotype was seen many times. The chain uses TRBV4-1 and TRBJ1-1; 8 positions agree with TRBD1. The trim removed 1 base at V and 6 bases at J, leaving 13 bases unmatched. The germline V gene encodes CDR1 MGHRA and CDR2 YSYEKL. CDR3 size: 17 residues. The DNA of the CDR3 is TGCGCCAGCAGCCAAGGGACAGGGAAACACTCTTCGGCTGAAGCTTTCTTT. Translating it yields CASSQGTGKHSSAEAFF.

This clonotype has at least ten counts. This CDR3 reads CAIRGQGSTEAFF. In DNA, the CDR3 is TGTGCCATCAGGGGACAGGGAAGCACTGAAGCTTTCTTT. This chain joins TRBV10-3 and TRBJ1-1; TRBD1 aligns across 9 bases. This CDR3 spans 13 amino acids. CDR1 and CDR2 from the germline V gene are ENHRY and SYGVKD. V gave up 6 bases and J gave up 4 bases; unmatched junction bases: 3.

This clonotype was picked up many times. In nucleotides, the CDR3 is TGTGCCAGCAGCTTAGATTCGGGCCTACCATTGTTTTTT. It encodes CASSLDSGLPLFF. This sequence joins TRBV7-2 and TRBJ2-2; D is unresolved. The germline CDR1 and CDR2 sequences are SGHTA and FQGNSA. V was clipped by 1 base and J by 15 bases, with 15 bases between them. The CDR3 runs 13 residues.

The sample holds a few counts of this clonotype. V is TRBV5-1 and J is TRBJ2-1; TRBD2 matches 13 bases. V lost 4 bases, J lost 0 bases, and 7 bases stayed unmatched. Germline CDR1 reads SGHRS; CDR2 reads YFSETQ. The CDR3 has 18 residues. CDR3 DNA sequence: TGCGCCAGCAGCACCGGGACTAGCGGGAAGAGCTCCTACAATGAGCAGTTCTTC. It codes for CASSTGTSGKSSYNEQFF.

Ten or more counts support this clonotype. The chain is built from TRBV14 and TRBJ1-1, with unresolved D. The CDR3 is 14 amino acids. The germline V gene encodes CDR1 SGHDN and CDR2 FVKESK. V dropped 3 bases and J dropped 0 bases, with 8 bases sitting between them. The CDR3 is CASSQQHLNTEAFF. The DNA of the CDR3 is TGTGCCAGCAGCCAGCAACACTTGAACACTGAAGCTTTCTTT.

The V gene is TRBV7-2, the J gene TRBJ2-3; 7 nucleotides line up with TRBD1. Germline CDR1 reads SGHTA; CDR2 reads FQGNSA. The CDR3 runs 15 residues. After removal of 5 bases from V and 1 base from J, the junction contained 6 bases not matched to a gene. CDR3 sequence: CASSRTGVGTDTQYF. For the CDR3, the DNA is TGTGCCAGCAGCCGCACAGGGGTCGGCACAGATACGCAGTATTTT.

The chain couples TRBV12-3 or TRBV12-4 to TRBJ1-3; D call uncertain. CDR3 length: 15 residues. V was clipped by 4 bases and J by 0 bases, with 10 bases between them. The CDR3 loop reads CASSSEGRSGNTIYF. The CDR3 bases are TGTGCCAGCAGTTCGGAAGGGCGCTCTGGAAACACCATATATTTT.

This clonotype showed up just a few times. CDR3 sequence reads: CAISPGLSYEQYV. Written as DNA, the CDR3 is TGTGCCATCAGTCCCGGGCTCTCCTACGAGCAGTACGTC. The rearrangement uses TRBV10-3 and TRBJ2-7; D unclear. The V gene lost 5 bases and the J gene lost 0 bases, with 8 bases spanning the gap. The CDR3 sequence is 13 residues long. Germline V gene data show CDR1 as ENHRY and CDR2 as SYGVKD.

A few counts support this clonotype. V is TRBV28 and J is TRBJ2-1; TRBD2 might be the D (7 bases). There are 14 residues in the CDR3. The V end lost 3 bases, the J end lost 6 bases, and 12 bases lay between the germline ends. Looked up from germline, CDR1 is MDHEN and CDR2 is SYDVKM. As DNA, the CDR3 is TGTGCCAGCAGTTTGTGGGGGGGCCGCAATGAGCAGTTCTTC. Translated, it gives CASSLWGGRNEQFF. Full variable domain (missing parts from reference TRBV28 and TRBJ2-1): DVKVTQSSRYLVKRTGEKVFLECVQDMDHENMFWYRQDPGLGLRLIYFSYDVKMKEKGDIPEGYSVSREKKERFSLILESASTNQTSMYLCASSLWGGRNEQFFGPGTRLTVL.

Ten or more counts support this clonotype. CDR3 loop: CASSSAGHTNTEAFF. CDR3 bases: TGCGCCAGCAGTTCCGCGGGACATACCAACACTGAAGCTTTCTTT. V and J are TRBV5-1 and TRBJ1-1; D may be TRBD1 (6 bases). V gave up 5 bases and J gave up 2 bases, with 16 bases separating them. The CDR3 consists of 15 residues. CDR1 and CDR2 (germline): SGHRS, YFSETQ.